The 20 T cell receptor beta chains reported below all come from one sample, sequenced in a study of T cell responses to AZD1222 COVID-19 vaccine. Produced via immunoSEQ multiplex PCR; TCRdb's table is partial and in-frame only. The table includes under 140,000 clones, nearly 90% detected once. This material consisted of peripheral blood, taken on day 0 of AZD1222 vaccination. The source is an adult in good health.

V and J are TRBV5-4 and TRBJ2-2, with 7 bases aligning to TRBD1. Losses at the gene ends were 0 bases for V and 6 bases for J; bases not matched to a gene: 8. The length of the CDR3 is 16 residues. Germline lookup yields CDR1 SGHNT and CDR2 YYREEE (reference sequence). CDR3 sequence: CASSLVATGSPGELFF. CDR3 bases: TGTGCCAGCAGCTTGGTGGCGACAGGGAGTCCCGGGGAGCTGTTTTTT.

The V and J genes are TRBV10-3 and TRBJ2-5; 12 nucleotides align to TRBD1. This CDR3 contains 18 residues. J was trimmed by 4 bases and V by 5 bases; bases with no gene match: 14. In germline, CDR1 is ENHRY, CDR2 SYGVKD. The CDR3 spells CAISPRGTGGAVGETQYF. CDR3 nucleotide sequence: TGTGCCATCAGTCCCCGAGGGACAGGGGGCGCGGTAGGAGAGACCCAGTACTTC.

This chain uses TRBV29-1 with TRBJ2-7, with TRBD1 matching over 8 bases. The V gene's germline CDR1 is SQVTM and CDR2 ANQGSEA. The CDR3 has 13 residues. V lost 7 bases and J lost 2; bases outside the gene matches: 7. This CDR3 is CSALRTGPYEQYF. As DNA, the CDR3 is TGCAGCGCCCTACGGACAGGGCCCTACGAGCAGTACTTC.

This clone was seen just once. The genes are TRBV6-2 or TRBV6-3 and TRBJ2-3; TRBD1 matches 7 bases. Germline CDR1 and CDR2: MNHEY and SVGEGT. V shed 4 bases, J shed 1 base, and the junction held 11 bases outside the gene matches. This CDR3 spans 17 amino acids. The CDR3 DNA is TGTGCCAGCAGTTTTCCAACACAGGGGTTTCGCACAGATACGCAGTATTTT. Translated: CASSFPTQGFRTDTQYF.

The chain's CDR3 is CASSPPTGGRGEKLFF. The CDR3 DNA is TGTGCCAGCAGCCCGCCGACGGGAGGTAGAGGTGAAAAACTGTTTTTT. This chain uses TRBV5-6 with TRBJ1-4; D is unclear. Germline V CDR1 and CDR2: SGHDT, YYEEEE. The CDR3 loop spans 16 amino acids. V lost 4 bases and J lost 7, with 20 bases in between.

The rearrangement joins TRBV29-1 to TRBJ1-4; D not certain. V was trimmed by 4 bases and J by 2 bases, leaving 8 bases between them. Per germline, CDR1 SQVTM and CDR2 ANQGSEA. This CDR3 has 13 residues. The CDR3 region has the DNA TGCAGCGTTGGTAGGGCGACTAATGAAAAACTGTTTTTT. It encodes CSVGRATNEKLFF.

The gene calls are TRBV24-1 and TRBJ2-7; TRBD2 matches at 7 bases. CDR3 length: 15 amino acids. Losses at the gene ends were 3 bases for V and 4 bases for J; bases not matched to a gene: 8. The germline V gene encodes CDR1 KGHDR and CDR2 SFDVKD. The CDR3 bases are TGTGCCACCAGTGATCCGGCGGGAGCTGAGTACGAGCAGTACTTC. It codes for CATSDPAGAEYEQYF.

The chain combines TRBV18 with TRBJ1-1; D unresolved. This CDR3 contains 13 residues. V lost 8 bases and J lost 2, with 12 bases in between. Germline CDR1 and CDR2: KGHSH and LQKENI. The CDR3 nucleotides are TGTGCCAGCCGGGGTGGTATCAACACTGAAGCTTTCTTT. Its translation: CASRGGINTEAFF. Filled out from reference TRBV18 and TRBJ1-1, the complete variable domain reads NAGVMQNPRHLVRRRGQEARLRCSPMKGHSHVYWYRQLPEEGLKFMVYLQKENIIDESGMPKERFSAEFPKEGPSILRIQQVVRGDSAAYFCASRGGINTEAFFGQGTRLTVV.

The rearrangement joins TRBV19 to TRBJ1-5, with a possible D match to TRBD1 (6 bases). Germline CDR1 and CDR2: LNHDA and SQIVND (reference sequence). The V gene lost 0 bases and the J gene lost 4 bases, with 13 bases spanning the gap. This CDR3 contains 16 residues. CDR3 in amino acids: CASSIEAGGQNQPQHF. CDR3 DNA sequence: TGTGCCAGTAGTATAGAGGCGGGGGGCCAGAATCAGCCCCAGCATTTT.

The genes are TRBV2 and TRBJ1-2, with 10 bases matching TRBD1. Germline CDR1 and CDR2: SNHLY and FYNNEI. The J segment lost 8 bases and the V segment lost 9 bases, leaving 12 bases of the junction unmatched. This CDR3 has 14 amino acids. DNA for the CDR3: TGTGCCAGAAAAGGGACAGGGGACCCTCAGGGCTACACCTTC. Encoded protein: CARKGTGDPQGYTF.

The chain combines TRBV7-2 with TRBJ1-6; D possibly corresponds to TRBD1 (5 bases). V lost 6 bases and J 5 bases, leaving 8 bases between the germline ends. This CDR3 is built from 13 residues. The germline gives CDR1 SGHTA, CDR2 FQGNSA. CDR3 amino acids: CASRTVNNSPLHF. The DNA for the CDR3 is TGTGCCAGCAGGACAGTAAATAATTCACCCCTCCACTTT.

This clone came up a few times. This chain connects TRBV28 to TRBJ1-2; D unclear. This CDR3 is built from 15 residues. The germline CDR1 and CDR2 sequences are MDHEN and SYDVKM. V was pared by 6 bases and J by 4 bases, with 18 bases between. The CDR3: CASRADGPILYGYTF. Written as DNA, the CDR3 is TGTGCCAGCAGGGCAGACGGCCCTATCCTCTATGGCTACACCTTC.

This clone was counted once. The chain is built from TRBV4-3 and TRBJ1-1, with 7 bases matching TRBD1. Unmatched junction bases numbered 7, after V lost 1 base and J lost 2 bases. The CDR3 runs 16 residues. Germline V CDR1 and CDR2: LGHNA, YSLEER. The CDR3 DNA reads TGCGCCAGCAGCCAAGGATGGACAGGACCTAACACTGAAGCTTTCTTT. Protein: CASSQGWTGPNTEAFF.

The chain carries TRBV4-2 and TRBJ2-6, with D unclear. The CDR3 sequence is 17 residues long. The germline V gene has CDR1 LGHNA and CDR2 YNFKEQ. V lost 2 bases and J 3 bases, leaving 14 bases between the germline ends. The CDR3 loop reads CASSQQEEWSGANVLTF. CDR3 DNA sequence: TGTGCCAGCAGCCAACAAGAGGAGTGGAGTGGGGCCAACGTCCTGACTTTC.

The chain carries TRBV28 and TRBJ1-3; D is perhaps TRBD1 (6 bases). Trimming took off 6 bases at V and 2 bases at J, with 14 bases between the two ends. This CDR3 has 15 residues. Per germline, CDR1 MDHEN and CDR2 SYDVKM. CDR3 in DNA: TGTGCCAGCAGATATAGACAGGCTACTGGAAACACCATATATTTT. Its translation: CASRYRQATGNTIYF.

The V call is TRBV18, the J call TRBJ2-5; possible D gene TRBD1, 6 bases. There are 14 residues in the CDR3. V shed 2 bases and J shed 3 bases, with 10 bases lying between them. The germline CDR1 and CDR2 sequences are KGHSH and LQKENI. The chain's CDR3 is CASSPRQGKETQYF. Written as DNA, the CDR3 is TGTGCCAGCTCACCAAGGCAGGGGAAAGAGACCCAGTACTTC.

This clone occurred a few times. The junction differs from germline at one of its ends, possibly a read error. The chain links TRBV30 to TRBJ2-5; possible D gene TRBD1, 7 bases. There are 14 residues in the CDR3. Germline V gene data show CDR1 as GTSNPN and CDR2 as SVGIG (reference sequence). The CDR3 DNA reads TGTGCCGGGAGACAGGGTGGAGGGTGGGAGACCCAGTACTTC. Protein sequence: CAGRQGGGWETQYF.

The rearrangement links TRBV12-3 or TRBV12-4 to TRBJ1-1, with TRBD1 matching 7 bases. The CDR3 consists of 11 residues. V was clipped by 6 bases and J by 11 bases; unmatched bases: 6. Here the CDR3 DNA reads TGTGCCAGCAGAGCCAGGGGGAGGGCTTTCTTT. It codes for CASRARGRAFF.

The gene calls are TRBV9 and TRBJ1-1; a weak D match, TRBD1 (5 bases). V was clipped by 4 bases and J by 8 bases, with 21 bases between them. CDR3 length: 15 residues. Germline CDR1 and CDR2: SGDLS and YYNGEE. CDR3 region: CASSPRAGRASEAFF. The CDR3 DNA reads as TGTGCCAGCAGCCCTAGAGCCGGCAGGGCGTCGGAAGCTTTCTTT.

The V call is TRBV7-3, the J call TRBJ2-1; 9 nucleotides align to TRBD2. V dropped 1 base and J dropped 7; count of bases not matched to a gene: 14. CDR3 size: 18 residues. The V gene's germline CDR1 is SGHTA and CDR2 FQGTGA. In DNA, the CDR3 is TGTGCCAGCAGCTTAAGGGGGGCTAGGCTAGCGGGATCTAATGAGCAGTTCTTC. Its protein product is CASSLRGARLAGSNEQFF.